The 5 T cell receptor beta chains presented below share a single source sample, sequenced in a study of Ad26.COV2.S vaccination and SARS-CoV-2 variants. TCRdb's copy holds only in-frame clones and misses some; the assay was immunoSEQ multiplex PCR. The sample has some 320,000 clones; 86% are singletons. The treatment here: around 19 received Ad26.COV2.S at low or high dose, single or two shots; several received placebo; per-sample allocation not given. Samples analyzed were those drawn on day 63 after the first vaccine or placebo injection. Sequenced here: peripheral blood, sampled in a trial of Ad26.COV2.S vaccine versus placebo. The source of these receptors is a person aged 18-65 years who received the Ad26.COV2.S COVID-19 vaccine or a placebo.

CDR3 residues: CASSEGGGTDTQYF. The CDR3 DNA reads TGTGCCAGCAGTGAAGGGGGAGGGACAGATACGCAGTATTTT. The V call is TRBV2, the J call TRBJ2-3; 7 bases fit TRBD2. V lost 1 base, J lost 3 bases, and 1 base stayed unmatched. This CDR3 contains 14 residues. Germline V gene data show CDR1 as SNHLY and CDR2 as FYNNEI.

The CDR3 DNA follows: TGTGCCAGCAGCTTGGGACAGGGCAATGAGCAGTTCTTC. Translation: CASSLGQGNEQFF. This chain connects TRBV5-4 to TRBJ2-1, with 7 positions matching TRBD1. The CDR3 is 13 residues long. The germline V gene encodes CDR1 SGHNT and CDR2 YYREEE (reference sequence). Trimming cost V 0 bases and J 6 bases; bases outside gene matches: 0.

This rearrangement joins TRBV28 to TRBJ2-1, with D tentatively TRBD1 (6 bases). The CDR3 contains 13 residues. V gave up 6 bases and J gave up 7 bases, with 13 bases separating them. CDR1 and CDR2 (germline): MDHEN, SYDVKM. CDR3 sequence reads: CASSPPTGNEQFF. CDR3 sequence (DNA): TGTGCCAGCAGCCCTCCCACAGGGAATGAGCAGTTCTTC. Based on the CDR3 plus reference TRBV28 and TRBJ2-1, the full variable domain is DVKVTQSSRYLVKRTGEKVFLECVQDMDHENMFWYRQDPGLGLRLIYFSYDVKMKEKGDIPEGYSVSREKKERFSLILESASTNQTSMYLCASSPPTGNEQFFGPGTRLTVL.

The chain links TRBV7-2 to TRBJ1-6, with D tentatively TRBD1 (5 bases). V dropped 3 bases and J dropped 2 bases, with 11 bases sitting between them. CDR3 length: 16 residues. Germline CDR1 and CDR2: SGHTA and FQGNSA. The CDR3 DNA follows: TGTGCCAGCAGCTTTATCCCAGGGACCTATAATTCACCCCTCCACTTT. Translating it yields CASSFIPGTYNSPLHF. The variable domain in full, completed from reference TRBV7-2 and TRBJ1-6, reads GAGVSQSPSNKVTEKGKDVELRCDPISGHTALYWYRQSLGQGLEFLIYFQGNSAPDKSGLPSDRFSAERTGGSVSTLTIQRTQQEDSAVYLCASSFIPGTYNSPLHFGNGTRLTVT.

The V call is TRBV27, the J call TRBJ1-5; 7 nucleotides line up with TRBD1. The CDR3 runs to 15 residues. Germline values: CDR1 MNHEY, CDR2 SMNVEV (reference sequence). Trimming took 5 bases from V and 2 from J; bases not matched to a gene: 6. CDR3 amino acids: CASSASTGGNQPQHF. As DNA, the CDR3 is TGTGCCAGCAGTGCAAGCACAGGGGGCAATCAGCCCCAGCATTTT.